The clone carrying this T cell receptor beta chain was seen only a few times. Its antigen is unidentified. A J-beta primer mix and a sample-barcoded 5' primer were used in a second PCR of roughly 6 to 12 cycles. Each CDR3 protein gets one entry after TCRdb re-called the 5' RACE reads with MiXCR. This sample has about 580,000 distinct CDR3 sequences, with 40% to 50% found just once. The CDR3 contains 14 residues. The V end was cut by 1 base, the J end by 2 bases, with 11 bases between. CDR1 is SQVTM, CDR2 ANQGSEA, per germline. The sample belongs to a study of blood T cells in healthy people across ages. Study-wide results and caveats: Greater diversity and more naive CD4+ cells were seen in long-lived donors than in aged donors.

The chain couples TRBV29-1 to TRBJ2-5; possibly TRBD1 for D (6 bases). The sequenced sample consisted of blood. The TCR was taken from a man at least 80 years old in good health. CDR3 sequence (DNA): TGCAGCGTTGAAGGGACAGCTCATCAAGAGACCCAGTACTTC. This encodes CSVEGTAHQETQYF.